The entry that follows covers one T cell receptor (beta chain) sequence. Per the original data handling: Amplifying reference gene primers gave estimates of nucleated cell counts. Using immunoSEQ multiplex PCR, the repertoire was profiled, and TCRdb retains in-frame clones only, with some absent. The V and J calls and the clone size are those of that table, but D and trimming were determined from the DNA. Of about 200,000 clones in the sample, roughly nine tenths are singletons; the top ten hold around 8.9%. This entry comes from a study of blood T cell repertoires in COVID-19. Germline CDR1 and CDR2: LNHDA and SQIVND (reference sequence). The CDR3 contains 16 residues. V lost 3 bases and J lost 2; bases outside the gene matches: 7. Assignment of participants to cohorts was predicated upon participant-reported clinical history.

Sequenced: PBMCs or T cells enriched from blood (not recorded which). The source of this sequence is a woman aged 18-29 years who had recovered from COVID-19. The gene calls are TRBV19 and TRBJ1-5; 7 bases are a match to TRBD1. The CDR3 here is CASSILQGNRNQPQHF. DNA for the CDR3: TGTGCCAGTAGTATCCTACAGGGGAATCGCAATCAGCCCCAGCATTTT.